This note documents a single T cell receptor (beta chain) sequence. The specificity of this receptor is unknown. No per-base quality is available; no much larger clone lies one base away. V sheds 6 bases and J sheds 4 bases, leaving 16 bases between their ends. Inclusive of the bounding cysteine and phenylalanine, the CDR3 is 13 residues long. Only the CDR3 part of the read is kept: 39 bases, read in frame from the first base. From a lookup of the germline V gene, CDR1 and CDR2 are SQVTM and ANQGSEA. The data belong to a study of cytomegalovirus exposure and HLA in healthy donors (TCRdb year 2017). For the wider study: A later analysis indicated that the 90 to 150 validation repertoires were generated on the platform also employed for the 600 to 750 repertoires of the first cohort. The study aimed to test whether signatures of past pathogen exposure could be identified by cataloging public T cell receptors. Along with the roughly 670-subject first cohort, a separate validation cohort of 120 different subjects was used. To predict cytomegalovirus infection status, the study brought together high-throughput TCR immunosequencing, statistical association of individual TCRs with disease status, and machine learning.

Overall study outcomes, separate from this receptor: According to the authors, the approach could potentially be generalized to other disease states and immunological phenotypes. The validation cohort had no HLA typing available for a later analysis, so co-occurrence within that cohort was assessed over all 120 or so repertoires. In both the original and validation cohorts, the classifier was reported to diagnose cytomegalovirus status with high specificity and sensitivity. Three of the identified cytomegalovirus-associated TCR beta chains were confirmed in vitro to be specific for cytomegalovirus antigens. Across donors, most TCR sequences were observed very rarely, whereas some public TCRs were present in many individuals. In a later analysis, TCRs clustered in the first cohort were found to also tend to co-occur in the 120 or so validation repertoires, with 94% of cluster scores above 0. In the study, around 150 TCR beta chains were listed as associated with cytomegalovirus.

The method behind the library was the immunoSEQ multiplex PCR assay. As for the authors' bioinformatics: A statistical classification framework was built for diagnosing cytomegalovirus status from the catalog of TCR beta chain sequences. TCRdb mirrors the immuneACCESS table, restricted to in-frame sequences. Some clones are absent from its copies; in checked studies, under half trace to an unresolved V gene, and the reason for the others is unknown. The DNA gave D and trimming, while V, J and clone size come from that table. This sample is represented by 150,000 to 200,000 clones; 89% of them were singletons. The top ten constitute under 13% of the sample. Separate from the approximately 730-subject first cohort, the validation cohort of 120 subjects was the group to which the donors belonged.

Sequencing was done on a sample of PBMCs. The chain is made from TRBV29-1 and TRBJ2-7; TRBD2 could be the D gene, as 7 bases match. This sequence originates from a woman younger than 30 in good health and CMV-seropositive. The DNA sequence is as follows: TGCAGCGTCAAAGGGGGGGGGACTTACGAGCAGTACTTC. The translation is CSVKGGGTYEQYF.